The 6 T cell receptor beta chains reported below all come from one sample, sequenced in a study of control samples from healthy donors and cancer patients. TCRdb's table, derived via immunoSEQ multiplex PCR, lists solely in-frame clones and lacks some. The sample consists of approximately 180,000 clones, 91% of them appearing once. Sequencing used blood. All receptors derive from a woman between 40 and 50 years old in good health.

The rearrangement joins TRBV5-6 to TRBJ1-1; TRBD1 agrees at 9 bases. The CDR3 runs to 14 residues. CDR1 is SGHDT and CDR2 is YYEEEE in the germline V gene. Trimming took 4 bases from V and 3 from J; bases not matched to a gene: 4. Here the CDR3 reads CASSRRDRDTEAFF. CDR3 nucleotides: TGTGCCAGCAGCCGCCGGGACAGGGACACTGAAGCTTTCTTT.

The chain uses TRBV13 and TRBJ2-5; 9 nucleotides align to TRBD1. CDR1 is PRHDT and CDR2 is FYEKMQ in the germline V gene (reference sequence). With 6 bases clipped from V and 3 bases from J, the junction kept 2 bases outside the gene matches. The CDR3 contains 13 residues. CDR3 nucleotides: TGTGCCAGCAGTTGGGACAGGGAAGAGACCCAGTACTTC. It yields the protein CASSWDREETQYF.

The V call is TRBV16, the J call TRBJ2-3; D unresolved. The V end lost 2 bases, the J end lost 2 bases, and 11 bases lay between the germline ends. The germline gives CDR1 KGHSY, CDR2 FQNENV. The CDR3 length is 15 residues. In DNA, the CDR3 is TGTGCCAGCAGCCAACCGACGGTCACCACAGATACGCAGTATTTT. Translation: CASSQPTVTTDTQYF.

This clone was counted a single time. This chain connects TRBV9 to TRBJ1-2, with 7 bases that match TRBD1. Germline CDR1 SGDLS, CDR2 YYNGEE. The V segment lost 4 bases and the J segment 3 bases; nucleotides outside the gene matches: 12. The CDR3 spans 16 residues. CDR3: CASSSPGGREYYGYTF. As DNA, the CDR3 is TGTGCCAGCAGCTCCCCAGGGGGGCGGGAGTACTATGGCTACACCTTC.

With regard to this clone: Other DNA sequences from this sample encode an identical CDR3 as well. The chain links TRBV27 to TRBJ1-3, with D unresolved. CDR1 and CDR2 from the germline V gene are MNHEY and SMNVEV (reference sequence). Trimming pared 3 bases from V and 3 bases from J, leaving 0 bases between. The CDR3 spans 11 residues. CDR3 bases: TGTGCCAGCAGTTTTGGAAACACCATATATTTT. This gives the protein CASSFGNTIYF.

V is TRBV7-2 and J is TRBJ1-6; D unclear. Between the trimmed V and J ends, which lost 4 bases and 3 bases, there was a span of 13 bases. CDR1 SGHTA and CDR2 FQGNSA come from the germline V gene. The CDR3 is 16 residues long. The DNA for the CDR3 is TGTGCCAGCAGCTCTGTCGGCCCCCGCTATAATTCACCCCTCCACTTT. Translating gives CASSSVGPRYNSPLHF. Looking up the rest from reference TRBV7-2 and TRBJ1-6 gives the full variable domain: GAGVSQSPSNKVTEKGKDVELRCDPISGHTALYWYRQSLGQGLEFLIYFQGNSAPDKSGLPSDRFSAERTGGSVSTLTIQRTQQEDSAVYLCASSSVGPRYNSPLHFGNGTRLTVT.